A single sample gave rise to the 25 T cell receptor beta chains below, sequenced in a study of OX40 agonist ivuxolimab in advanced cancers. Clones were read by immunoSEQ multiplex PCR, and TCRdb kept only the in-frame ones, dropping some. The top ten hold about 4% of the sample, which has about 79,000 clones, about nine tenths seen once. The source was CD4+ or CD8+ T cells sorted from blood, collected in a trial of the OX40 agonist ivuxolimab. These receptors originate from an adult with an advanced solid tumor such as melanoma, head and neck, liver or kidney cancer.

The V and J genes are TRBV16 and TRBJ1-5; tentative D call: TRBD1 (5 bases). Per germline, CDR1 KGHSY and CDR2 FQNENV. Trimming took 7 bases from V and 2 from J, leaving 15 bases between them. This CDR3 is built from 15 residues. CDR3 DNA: TGTGCCAGCACCCGTGGGGGTCGGGGCAATCAGCCCCAGCATTTT. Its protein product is CASTRGGRGNQPQHF. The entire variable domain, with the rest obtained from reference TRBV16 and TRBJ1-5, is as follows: GEEVAQTPKHLVRGEGQKAKLYCAPIKGHSYVFWYQQVLKNEFKFLISFQNENVFDETGMPKERFSAKCLPNSPCSLEIQATKLEDSAVYFCASTRGGRGNQPQHFGDGTRLSIL.

The CDR3 reads CASKEAGGYEQYF. The CDR3 DNA reads as TGTGCCAGCAAGGAAGCGGGAGGGTACGAGCAGTACTTC. The chain joins TRBV7-2 to TRBJ2-7, with 10 bases identical to TRBD2. Unmatched junction bases numbered 4, after V lost 7 bases and J lost 4 bases. The CDR3 has 13 amino acids. Germline V gene lookup returns CDR1 SGHTA and CDR2 FQGNSA.

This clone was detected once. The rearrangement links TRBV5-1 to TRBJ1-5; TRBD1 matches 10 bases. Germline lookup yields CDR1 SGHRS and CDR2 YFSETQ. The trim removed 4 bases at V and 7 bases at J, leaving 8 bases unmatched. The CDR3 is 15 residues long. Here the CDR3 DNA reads TGCGCCAGCAGCGAGGGACAGGGGAATTTGCAGCCCCAGCATTTT. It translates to CASSEGQGNLQPQHF.

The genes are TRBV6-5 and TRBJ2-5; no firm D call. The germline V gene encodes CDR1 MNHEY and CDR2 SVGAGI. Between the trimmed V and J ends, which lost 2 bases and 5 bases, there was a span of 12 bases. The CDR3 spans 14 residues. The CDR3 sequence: CASSYGRLVETQYF. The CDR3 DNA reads TGTGCCAGCAGTTACGGTAGATTGGTTGAGACCCAGTACTTC.

CDR3 DNA: TGTGCCAGCTCACTCCCCGGAGGGACCGGGGAGCTGTTTTTT. Protein product: CASSLPGGTGELFF. V usage is TRBV18 and J usage is TRBJ2-2; a possible D gene is TRBD2 (6 bases). In germline, CDR1 is KGHSH, CDR2 LQKENI. Trimming left V 4 bases short and J 5 bases short, with 11 bases between. This CDR3 comprises 14 residues.

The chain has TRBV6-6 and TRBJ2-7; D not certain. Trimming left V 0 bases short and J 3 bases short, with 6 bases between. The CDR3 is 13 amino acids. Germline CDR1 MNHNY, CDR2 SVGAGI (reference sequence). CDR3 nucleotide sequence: TGTGCCAGCAGTTACTCGTGGGACTACGAGCAGTACTTC. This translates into CASSYSWDYEQYF.

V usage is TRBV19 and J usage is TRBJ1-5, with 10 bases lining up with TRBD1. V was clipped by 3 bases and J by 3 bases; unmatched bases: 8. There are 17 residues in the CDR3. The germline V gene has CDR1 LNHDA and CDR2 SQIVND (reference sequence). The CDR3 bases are TGTGCCAGTAGTATCGGTCGACAGGGGGCGGCCAATCAGCCCCAGCATTTT. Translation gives CASSIGRQGAANQPQHF. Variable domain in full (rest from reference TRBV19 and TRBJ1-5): DGGITQSPKYLFRKEGQNVTLSCEQNLNHDAMYWYRQDPGQGLRLIYYSQIVNDFQKGDIAEGYSVSREKKESFPLTVTSAQKNPTAFYLCASSIGRQGAANQPQHFGDGTRLSIL.

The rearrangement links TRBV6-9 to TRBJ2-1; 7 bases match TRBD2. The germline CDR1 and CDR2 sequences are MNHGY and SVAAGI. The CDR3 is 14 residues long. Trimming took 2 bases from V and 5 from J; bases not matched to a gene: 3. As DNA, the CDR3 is TGTGCCAGCAGTTATGCTAGCGGAGACAATGAGCAGTTCTTC. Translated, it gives CASSYASGDNEQFF.

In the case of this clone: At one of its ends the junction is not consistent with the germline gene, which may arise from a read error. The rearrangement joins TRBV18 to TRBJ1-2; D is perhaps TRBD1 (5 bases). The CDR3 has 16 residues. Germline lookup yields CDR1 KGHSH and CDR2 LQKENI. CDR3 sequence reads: CASSPPSGGISYGYTF. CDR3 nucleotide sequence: TGTGCCAGCTCCCCACCCTCGGGGGGGATTAGCTATGGCTACACCTTC.

The CDR3 region is CASALSGDEQFF. The DNA for the CDR3 is TGTGCCAGCGCCCTCTCGGGGGATGAGCAGTTCTTC. The V gene is TRBV9, the J gene TRBJ2-1, with a possible D match to TRBD2 (6 bases). The CDR3 totals 12 residues. V was cut by 7 bases and J by 8 bases, with 13 bases left in between. CDR1 is SGDLS and CDR2 is YYNGEE in the germline V gene.

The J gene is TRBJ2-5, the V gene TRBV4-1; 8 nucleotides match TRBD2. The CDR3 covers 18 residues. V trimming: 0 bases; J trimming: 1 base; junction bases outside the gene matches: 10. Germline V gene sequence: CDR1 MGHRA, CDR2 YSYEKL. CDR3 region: CASSQDPGTSGSQETQYF. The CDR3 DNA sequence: TGCGCCAGCAGCCAAGACCCGGGCACTAGCGGATCCCAAGAGACCCAGTACTTC.

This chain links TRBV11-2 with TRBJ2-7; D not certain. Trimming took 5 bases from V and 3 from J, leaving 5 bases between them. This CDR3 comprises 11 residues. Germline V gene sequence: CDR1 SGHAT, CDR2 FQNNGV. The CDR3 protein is CASSQNYEQYF. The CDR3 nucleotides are TGTGCCAGCAGCCAAAACTACGAGCAGTACTTC.

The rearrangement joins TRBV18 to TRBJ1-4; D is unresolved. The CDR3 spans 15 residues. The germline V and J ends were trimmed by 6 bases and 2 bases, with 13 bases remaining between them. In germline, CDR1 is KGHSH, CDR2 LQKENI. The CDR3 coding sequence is TGTGCCAGCTCGTCTAGGTCGGACACTAATGAAAAACTGTTTTTT. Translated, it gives CASSSRSDTNEKLFF.

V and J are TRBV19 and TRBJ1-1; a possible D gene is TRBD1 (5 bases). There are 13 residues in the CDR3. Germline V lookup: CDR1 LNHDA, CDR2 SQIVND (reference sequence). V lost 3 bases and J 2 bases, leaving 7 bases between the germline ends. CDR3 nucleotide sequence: TGTGCCAGTAGTATTGGGGCCAACACTGAAGCTTTCTTT. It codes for CASSIGANTEAFF.

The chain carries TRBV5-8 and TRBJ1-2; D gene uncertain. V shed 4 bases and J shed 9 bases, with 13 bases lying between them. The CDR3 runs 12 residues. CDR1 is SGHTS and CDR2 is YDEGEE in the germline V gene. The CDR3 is CASSPTAQSYTF. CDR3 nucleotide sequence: TGTGCCAGCAGCCCTACCGCCCAAAGCTACACCTTC.

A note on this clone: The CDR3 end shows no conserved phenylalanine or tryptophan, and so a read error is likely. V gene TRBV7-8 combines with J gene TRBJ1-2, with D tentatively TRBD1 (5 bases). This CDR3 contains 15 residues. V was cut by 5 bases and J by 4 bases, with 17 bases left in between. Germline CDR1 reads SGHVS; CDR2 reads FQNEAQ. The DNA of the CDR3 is TGTGCCAGCAGCCCCCGTGGAGGGGACGGCTATGGCTACACCCTC. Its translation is CASSPRGGDGYGYTL.

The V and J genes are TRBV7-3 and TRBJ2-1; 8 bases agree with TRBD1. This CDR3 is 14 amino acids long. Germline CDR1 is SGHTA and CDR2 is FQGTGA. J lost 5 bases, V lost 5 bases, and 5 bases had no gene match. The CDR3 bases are TGTGCCAGCAGCCGGACAGGGCCAAACAATGAGCAGTTCTTC. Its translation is CASSRTGPNNEQFF.

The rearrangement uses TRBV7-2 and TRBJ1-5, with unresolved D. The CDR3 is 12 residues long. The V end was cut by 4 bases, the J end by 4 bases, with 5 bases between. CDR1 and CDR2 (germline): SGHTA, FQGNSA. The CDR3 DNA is TGTGCCAGCAGCTCAGATAATCAGCCCCAGCATTTT. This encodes CASSSDNQPQHF.

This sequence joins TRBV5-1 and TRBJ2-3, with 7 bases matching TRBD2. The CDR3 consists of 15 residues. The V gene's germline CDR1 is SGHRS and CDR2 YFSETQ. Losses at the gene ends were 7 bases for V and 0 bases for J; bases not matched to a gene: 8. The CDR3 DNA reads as TGCGCCAGCTGTCTTAGCGGGCCTAGCACAGATACGCAGTATTTT. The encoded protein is CASCLSGPSTDTQYF.

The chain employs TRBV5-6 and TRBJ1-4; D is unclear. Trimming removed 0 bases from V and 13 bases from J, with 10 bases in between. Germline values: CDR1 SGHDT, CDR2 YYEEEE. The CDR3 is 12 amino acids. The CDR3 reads CASSLGVDGLFF. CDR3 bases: TGTGCCAGCAGCTTGGGGGTCGATGGACTGTTTTTT.

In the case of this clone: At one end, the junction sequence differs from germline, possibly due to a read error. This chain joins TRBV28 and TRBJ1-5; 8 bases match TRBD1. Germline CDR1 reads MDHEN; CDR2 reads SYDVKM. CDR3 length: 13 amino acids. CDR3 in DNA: TGTGCCAGCAGTGGACTGACAGGGGACGCCGGCGTCTTT. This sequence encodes CASSGLTGDAGVF.

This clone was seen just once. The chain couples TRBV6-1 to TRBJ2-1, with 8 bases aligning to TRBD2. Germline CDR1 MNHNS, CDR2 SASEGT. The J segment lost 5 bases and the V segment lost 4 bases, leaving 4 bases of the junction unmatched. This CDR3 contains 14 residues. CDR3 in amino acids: CASSAASGHNEQFF. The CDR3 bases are TGTGCCAGCAGTGCGGCTAGCGGGCACAATGAGCAGTTCTTC.

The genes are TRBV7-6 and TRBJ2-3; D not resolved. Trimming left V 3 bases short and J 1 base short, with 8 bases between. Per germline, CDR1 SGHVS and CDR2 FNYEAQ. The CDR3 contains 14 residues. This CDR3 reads CASSLALGTDTQYF. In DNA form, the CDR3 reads TGTGCCAGCAGCTTGGCTCTGGGCACAGATACGCAGTATTTT.

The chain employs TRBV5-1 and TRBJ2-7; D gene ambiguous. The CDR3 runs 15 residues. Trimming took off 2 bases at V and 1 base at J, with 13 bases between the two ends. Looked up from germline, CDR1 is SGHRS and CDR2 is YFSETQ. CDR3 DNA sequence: TGCGCCAGCAGCTTCGTCCCAGCGTCATCCTACGAGCAGTACTTC. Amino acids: CASSFVPASSYEQYF. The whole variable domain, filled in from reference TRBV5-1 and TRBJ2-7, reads KAGVTQTPRYLIKTRGQQVTLSCSPISGHRSVSWYQQTPGQGLQFLFEYFSETQRNKGNFPGRFSGRQFSNSRSEMNVSTLELGDSALYLCASSFVPASSYEQYFGPGTRLTVT.

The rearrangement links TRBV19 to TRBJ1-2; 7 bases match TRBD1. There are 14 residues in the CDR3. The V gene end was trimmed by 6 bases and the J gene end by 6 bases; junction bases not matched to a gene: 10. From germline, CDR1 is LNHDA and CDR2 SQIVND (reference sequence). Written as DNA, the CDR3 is TGTGCCAGTAGCAGACAGGGTAATTCGAATGGCTACACCTTC. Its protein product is CASSRQGNSNGYTF.